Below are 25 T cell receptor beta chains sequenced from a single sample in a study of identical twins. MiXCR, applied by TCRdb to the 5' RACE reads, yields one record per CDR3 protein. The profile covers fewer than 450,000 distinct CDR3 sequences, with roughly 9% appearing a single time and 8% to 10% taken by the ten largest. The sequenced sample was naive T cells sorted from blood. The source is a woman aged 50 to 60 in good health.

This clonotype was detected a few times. The CDR3 coding sequence is TGCAGTGTCAAAGACAGGGTGATTATCCATGAGCAGTTCTTC. Translation gives CSVKDRVIIHEQFF. This chain joins TRBV20-1 and TRBJ2-1; TRBD1 matches 7 bases. Germline V lookup: CDR1 DFQATT, CDR2 SNEGSKA (reference sequence). J gave up 8 bases and V 7 bases, and 14 bases lay outside the gene matches. The CDR3 covers 14 residues.

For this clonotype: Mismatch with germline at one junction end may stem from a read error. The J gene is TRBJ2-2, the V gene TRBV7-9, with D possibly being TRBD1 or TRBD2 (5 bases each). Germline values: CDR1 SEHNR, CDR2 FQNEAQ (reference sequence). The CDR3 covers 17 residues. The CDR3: CASSLIQGRGEHRDLFF. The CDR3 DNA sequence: TGTGCCAGCAGCTTAATTCAGGGCCGAGGGGAACACCGGGACCTGTTTTTT.

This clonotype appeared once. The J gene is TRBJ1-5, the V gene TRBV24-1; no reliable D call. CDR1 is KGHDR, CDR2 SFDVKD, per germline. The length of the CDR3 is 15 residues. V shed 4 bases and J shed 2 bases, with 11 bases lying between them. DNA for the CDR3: TGTGCCACCAGTGACTCCCTGGAAGGCAATCAGCCCCAGCATTTT. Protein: CATSDSLEGNQPQHF.

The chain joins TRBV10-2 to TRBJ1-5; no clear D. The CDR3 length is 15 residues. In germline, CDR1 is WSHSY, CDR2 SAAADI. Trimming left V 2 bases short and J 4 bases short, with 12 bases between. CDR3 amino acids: CASSEPGVVNQPQHF. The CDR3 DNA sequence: TGCGCCAGCAGTGAGCCCGGGGTGGTGAATCAGCCCCAGCATTTT.

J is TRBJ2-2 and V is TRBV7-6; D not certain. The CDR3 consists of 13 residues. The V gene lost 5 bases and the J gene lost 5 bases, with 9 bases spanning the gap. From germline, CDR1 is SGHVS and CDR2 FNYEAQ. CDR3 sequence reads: CASSPRLTGELFF. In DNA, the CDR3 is TGTGCCAGCAGCCCCCGTTTAACCGGGGAGCTGTTTTTT.

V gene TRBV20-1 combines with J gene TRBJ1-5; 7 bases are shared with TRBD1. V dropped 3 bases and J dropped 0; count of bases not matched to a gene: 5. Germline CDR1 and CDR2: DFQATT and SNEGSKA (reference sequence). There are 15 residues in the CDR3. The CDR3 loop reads CSASGTAISNQPQHF. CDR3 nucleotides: TGCAGTGCTAGTGGGACAGCAATTAGCAATCAGCCCCAGCATTTT.

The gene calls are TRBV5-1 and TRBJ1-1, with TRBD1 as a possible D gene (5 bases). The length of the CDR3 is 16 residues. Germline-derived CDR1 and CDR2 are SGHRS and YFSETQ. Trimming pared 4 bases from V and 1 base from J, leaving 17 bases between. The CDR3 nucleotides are TGCGCCAGCAGCCCGGATCCGGGACGGACGAACACTGAAGCTTTCTTT. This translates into CASSPDPGRTNTEAFF.

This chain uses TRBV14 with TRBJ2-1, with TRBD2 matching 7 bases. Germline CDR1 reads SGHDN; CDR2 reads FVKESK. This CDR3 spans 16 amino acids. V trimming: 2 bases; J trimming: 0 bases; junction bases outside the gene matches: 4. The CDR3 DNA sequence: TGTGCCAGCAGCCAACTAGCGGCCCTCTCCTACAATGAGCAGTTCTTC. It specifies CASSQLAALSYNEQFF.

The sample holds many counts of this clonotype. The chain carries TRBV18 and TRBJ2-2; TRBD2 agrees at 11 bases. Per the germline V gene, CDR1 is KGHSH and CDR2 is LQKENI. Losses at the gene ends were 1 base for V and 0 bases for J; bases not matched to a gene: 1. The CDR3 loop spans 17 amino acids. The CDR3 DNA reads TGTGCCAGCTCACCACTGGGACTAGCGGCGAACACCGGGGAGCTGTTTTTT. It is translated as CASSPLGLAANTGELFF.

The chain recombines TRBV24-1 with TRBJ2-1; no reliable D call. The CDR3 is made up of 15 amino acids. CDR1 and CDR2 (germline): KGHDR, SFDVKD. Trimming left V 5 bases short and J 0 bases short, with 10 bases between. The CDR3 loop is CATSAVGYSYNEQFF. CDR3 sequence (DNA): TGTGCCACCAGTGCAGTCGGATACTCCTACAATGAGCAGTTCTTC.

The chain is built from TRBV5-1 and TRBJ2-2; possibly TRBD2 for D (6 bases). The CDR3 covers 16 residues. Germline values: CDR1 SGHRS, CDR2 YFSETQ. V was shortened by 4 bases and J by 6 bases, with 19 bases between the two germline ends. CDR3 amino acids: CASSRRSGVPAGELFF. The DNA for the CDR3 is TGCGCCAGCAGCCGAAGGTCGGGAGTTCCGGCCGGGGAGCTGTTTTTT.

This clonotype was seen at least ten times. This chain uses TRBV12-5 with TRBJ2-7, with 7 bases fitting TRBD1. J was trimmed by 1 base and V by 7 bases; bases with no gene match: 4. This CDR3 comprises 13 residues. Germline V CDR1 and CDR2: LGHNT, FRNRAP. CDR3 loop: CASEGQRSYEQYF. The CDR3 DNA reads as TGTGCTAGTGAGGGACAGAGATCCTACGAGCAGTACTTC.

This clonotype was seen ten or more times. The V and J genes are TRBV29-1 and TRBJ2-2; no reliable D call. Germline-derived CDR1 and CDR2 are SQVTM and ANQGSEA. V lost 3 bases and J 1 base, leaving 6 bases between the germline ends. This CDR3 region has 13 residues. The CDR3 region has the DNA TGCAGCGTTGACAAGCAGAACACCGGGGAGCTGTTTTTT. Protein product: CSVDKQNTGELFF.

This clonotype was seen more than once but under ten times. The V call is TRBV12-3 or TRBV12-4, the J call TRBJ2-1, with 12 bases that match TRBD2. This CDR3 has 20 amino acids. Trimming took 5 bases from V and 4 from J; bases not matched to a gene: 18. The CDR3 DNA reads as TGTGCCAGCAGTCAACTCTGGACTAGCGGGATAGGTTTTACTTACAATGAGCAGTTCTTC. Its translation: CASSQLWTSGIGFTYNEQFF.

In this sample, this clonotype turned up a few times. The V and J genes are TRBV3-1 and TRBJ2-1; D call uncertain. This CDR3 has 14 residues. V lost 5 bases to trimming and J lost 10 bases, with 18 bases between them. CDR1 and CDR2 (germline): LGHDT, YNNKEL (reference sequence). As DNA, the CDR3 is TGTGCCAGCAGCGATACTGACGGGCCTCCCGAGCAGTTCTTC. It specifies CASSDTDGPPEQFF.

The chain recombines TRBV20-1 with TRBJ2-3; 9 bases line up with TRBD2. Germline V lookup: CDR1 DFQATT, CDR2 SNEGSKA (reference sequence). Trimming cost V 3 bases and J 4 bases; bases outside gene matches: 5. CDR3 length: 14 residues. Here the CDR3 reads CSASLSGSPDTQYF. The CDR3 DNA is TGCAGTGCTAGCCTTAGCGGGAGTCCAGATACGCAGTATTTT.

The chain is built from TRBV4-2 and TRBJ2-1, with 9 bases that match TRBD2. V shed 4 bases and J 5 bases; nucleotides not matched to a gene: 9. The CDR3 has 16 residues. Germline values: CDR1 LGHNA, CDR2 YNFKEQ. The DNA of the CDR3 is TGTGCCAGCAGCCGAACTGGGACTAGCCCTAACAATGAGCAGTTCTTC. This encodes CASSRTGTSPNNEQFF.

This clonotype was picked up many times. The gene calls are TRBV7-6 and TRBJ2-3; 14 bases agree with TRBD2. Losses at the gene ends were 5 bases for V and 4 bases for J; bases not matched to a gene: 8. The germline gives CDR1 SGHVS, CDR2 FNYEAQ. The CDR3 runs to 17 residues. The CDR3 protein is CASSPLGLAGVADTQYF. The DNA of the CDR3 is TGTGCCAGCAGCCCGTTGGGACTAGCGGGAGTAGCAGATACGCAGTATTTT.

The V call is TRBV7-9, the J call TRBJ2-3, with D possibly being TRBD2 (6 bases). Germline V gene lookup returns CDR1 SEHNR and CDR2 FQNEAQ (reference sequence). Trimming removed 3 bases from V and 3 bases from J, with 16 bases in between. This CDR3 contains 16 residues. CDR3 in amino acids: CASSFRDSKITDTQYF. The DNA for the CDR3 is TGTGCCAGCAGCTTCCGGGACTCTAAAATTACAGATACGCAGTATTTT. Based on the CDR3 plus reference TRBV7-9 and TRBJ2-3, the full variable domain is DTGVSQNPRHKITKRGQNVTFRCDPISEHNRLYWYRQTLGQGPEFLTYFQNEAQLEKSRLLSDRFSAERPKGSFSTLEIQRTEQGDSAMYLCASSFRDSKITDTQYFGPGTRLTVL.

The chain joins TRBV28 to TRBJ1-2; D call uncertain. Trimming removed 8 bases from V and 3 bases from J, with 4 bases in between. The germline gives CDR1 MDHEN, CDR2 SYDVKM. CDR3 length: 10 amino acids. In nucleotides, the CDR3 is TGTGCCAGCCTTGACTATGGCTACACCTTC. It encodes CASLDYGYTF.

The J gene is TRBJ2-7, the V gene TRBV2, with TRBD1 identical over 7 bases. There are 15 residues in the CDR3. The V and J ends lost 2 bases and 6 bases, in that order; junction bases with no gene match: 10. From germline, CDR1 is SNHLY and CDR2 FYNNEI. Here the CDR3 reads CASSEPGTALGEQYV. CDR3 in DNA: TGTGCCAGCAGTGAACCGGGGACAGCCCTCGGCGAGCAGTACGTC.

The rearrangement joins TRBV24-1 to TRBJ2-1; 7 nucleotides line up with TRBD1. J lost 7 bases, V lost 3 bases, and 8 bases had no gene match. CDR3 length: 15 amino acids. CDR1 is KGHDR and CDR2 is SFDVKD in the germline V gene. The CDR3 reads CATSDIDRVRNEQFF. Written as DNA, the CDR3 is TGTGCCACCAGTGATATCGACAGGGTTAGGAATGAGCAGTTCTTC.

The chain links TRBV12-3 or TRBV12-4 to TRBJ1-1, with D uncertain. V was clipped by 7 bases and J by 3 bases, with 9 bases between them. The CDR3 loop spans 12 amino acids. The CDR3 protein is CASTVQDTEAFF. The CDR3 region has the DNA TGTGCCAGCACGGTTCAGGACACTGAAGCTTTCTTT.

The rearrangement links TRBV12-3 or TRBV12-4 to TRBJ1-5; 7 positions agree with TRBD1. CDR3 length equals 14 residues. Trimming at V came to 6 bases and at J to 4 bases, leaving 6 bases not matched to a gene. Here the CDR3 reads CASRTGTENQPQHF. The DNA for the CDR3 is TGTGCCAGCAGGACCGGGACAGAGAATCAGCCCCAGCATTTT.

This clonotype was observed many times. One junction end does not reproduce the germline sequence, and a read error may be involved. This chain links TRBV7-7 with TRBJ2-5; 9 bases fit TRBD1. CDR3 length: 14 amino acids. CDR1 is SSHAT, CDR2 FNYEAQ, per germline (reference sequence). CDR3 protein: CASSVGTGPETQYF. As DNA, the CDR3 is TGTGCTAGCAGCGTCGGGACAGGGCCAGAGACCCAGTACTTC.